Presented here are 6 T cell receptor beta chains from one specimen sequenced in a study of CD8 T cells in Susac syndrome. It was with random hexamers that roughly 0.5 to 1 ug RNA was reverse transcribed. In TCRdb, the immunoSEQ multiplex PCR reads were re-called with MiXCR into one record per CDR3 protein. There are some 110,000 distinct CDR3 sequences in the sample; 96% occur only once, and roughly 0.14% lies in the top ten. The sample taken for sequencing was CD4+ T cells from PBMCs. The source of these receptors is a human donor with Susac syndrome.

The chain couples TRBV5-1 to TRBJ2-2; D is perhaps TRBD1 (7 bases). The germline V gene encodes CDR1 SGHRS and CDR2 YFSETQ. The ends were cut back, 0 bases at V and 6 bases at J, with 15 bases in the middle. This CDR3 contains 16 residues. This chain's CDR3 is CASSLEARGESGELFF. In DNA, the CDR3 is TGCGCCAGCAGCTTGGAGGCCAGGGGGGAATCCGGGGAGCTGTTTTTT.

This clonotype was seen only once. This chain joins TRBV2 and TRBJ2-2, with 8 nucleotides matching TRBD1. The CDR3 spans 14 residues. CDR1 and CDR2 from the germline V gene are SNHLY and FYNNEI. With V trimmed by 4 bases and J by 5 bases, 3 bases remained unmatched. CDR3 sequence (DNA): TGTGCCAGCAGTGGGACAGGGAGAACCGGGGAGCTGTTTTTT. Its protein is CASSGTGRTGELFF.

This clonotype was seen only once. The genes are TRBV6-2 or TRBV6-3 and TRBJ2-1, with 10 positions matching TRBD1. There are 13 residues in the CDR3. J gave up 8 bases and V 6 bases, and 4 bases lay outside the gene matches. Looked up from germline, CDR1 is MNHEY and CDR2 is SVGEGT. This CDR3 reads CASSRQGAYEQFF. The CDR3 coding sequence is TGTGCCAGCAGCAGACAGGGGGCATATGAGCAGTTCTTC.

A few counts support this clonotype. The chain couples TRBV29-1 to TRBJ1-1; D remains ambiguous. Germline CDR1 reads SQVTM; CDR2 reads ANQGSEA. The CDR3 consists of 12 residues. V was cut by 4 bases and J by 0 bases, with 6 bases left in between. The CDR3 bases are TGCAGCGTTGGACACTTGAACACTGAAGCTTTCTTT. Translated, it gives CSVGHLNTEAFF.

This chain links TRBV2 with TRBJ2-7, with D maybe TRBD1 (5 bases). This CDR3 has 12 amino acids. Germline CDR1 SNHLY, CDR2 FYNNEI. Trimming took off 3 bases at V and 6 bases at J, with 9 bases between the two ends. The CDR3 here is CASSEQGGEQYF. In DNA form, the CDR3 reads TGTGCCAGCAGTGAGCAGGGTGGCGAGCAGTACTTC. Full variable domain (outside the CDR3, taken from reference TRBV2 and TRBJ2-7): EPEVTQTPSHQVTQMGQEVILRCVPISNHLYFYWYRQILGQKVEFLVSFYNNEISEKSEIFDDQFSVERPDGSNFTLKIRSTKLEDSAMYFCASSEQGGEQYFGPGTRLTVT.

V usage is TRBV20-1 and J usage is TRBJ2-1, with D maybe TRBD2 (6 bases). CDR1 and CDR2 from the germline V gene are DFQATT and SNEGSKA (reference sequence). The V end was cut by 3 bases, the J end by 0 bases, with 15 bases between. The CDR3 is 16 amino acids. CDR3 DNA: TGCAGTGCTAGTGCCCCGGGAGCTCGCTCCTACAATGAGCAGTTCTTC. It encodes CSASAPGARSYNEQFF.